This is a list of T cell receptor beta chains from one sample in a study of blood T cell repertoires in COVID-19. The repertoire was sequenced with immunoSEQ multiplex PCR; TCRdb's copy has only in-frame clones and lacks some. The sample consists of 45,000 to 70,000 clones, around nine tenths of them appearing once. Source material: peripheral blood. These TCRs come from a woman aged 55-69 years with COVID-19, enrolled during active disease. Each CDR3 is given with its conserved first and last residue.

j_call cdr3_length v_call cdr3_aa
TRBJ1-1 11 TRBV19 CASFRPSGAFF
TRBJ2-7 14 TRBV7-8 CASSPWDSVYEQYF
TRBJ1-1 13 TRBV5-1 CASSPTGVTEAFF
TRBJ2-1 16 TRBV18 CASSPPWDSSYNEQFF
TRBJ1-2 11 TRBV30 CAWSPGFGYTF
TRBJ1-1 13 TRBV7-9 CASSRQLNTEAFF
TRBJ2-2 15 TRBV7-2 CASSLTGLFTGELFF
TRBJ1-2 17 TRBV7-9 CASSLDLSGDGYYGYTF
TRBJ2-3 14 TRBV11-2 CASSLVAETDTQYF
TRBJ1-4 14 TRBV30 CAWDRQALNEKLFF
TRBJ1-5 23 TRBV27 CASSSPPDTTKPATTHSNQPQHF
TRBJ1-1 13 TRBV5-4 CANSRQGRTEAFF
TRBJ1-1 13 TRBV19 CASTQGEGTEAFF
TRBJ2-2 16 TRBV4-2 CASSPQAGGPTGELFF
TRBJ1-5 14 TRBV3-1/TRBV3-2 CASSPGQGGQPQHF
TRBJ1-5 22 TRBV28 CASSLYLGPGQGGFGRNQPQHF
TRBJ1-2 15 TRBV6-6 CASSQSGGQNDGYTF
TRBJ2-5 11 TRBV7-9 CASSFRETQYF
TRBJ2-4 14 TRBV2 CASSGQLAGGIQYF
TRBJ2-7 15 TRBV4-1 CASSQGYGSSYEQYF
TRBJ1-1 14 TRBV25-1 CASSPNIGGEKAFF
TRBJ2-2 16 TRBV27 CASSLFSGRLTGELFF
TRBJ1-2 15 TRBV2 CASSTSRGLGYGYTF
TRBJ1-1 11 TRBV19 CASSDRVGAFF
TRBJ1-5 13 TRBV7-8 CASSLAPNQPQHF
TRBJ1-2 16 TRBV4-1 CASSQDPQGSSYGYTF
TRBJ2-1 14 TRBV10-3 CAIRTSGSVDEQFF
TRBJ2-1 16 TRBV10-3 CAIRPYRGGSYNEQFF
TRBJ2-4 15 TRBV6-5 CASSYGAGTGSFRYF
TRBJ1-5 16 TRBV4-1 CASSPPRGYSNQPQHF
TRBJ2-5 16 TRBV7-9 CASSPGQGFVFETQYF
TRBJ2-3 13 TRBV20-1 CSASTQGTDTQYF
TRBJ2-1 14 TRBV6-5 CASSYSILADEQFF
TRBJ2-7 16 TRBV5-1 CASSLDTGGGSYEQYF
TRBJ2-1 17 TRBV27 CASSPPGGTTPYNEQFF
TRBJ1-2 12 TRBV12-3/TRBV12-4 CASQGQYYGYTF
TRBJ1-1 15 TRBV9 CASSVSGHPNTEAFF
TRBJ2-4 12 TRBV6-6 CASSNQQGSQYF
TRBJ2-3 17 TRBV7-2 CASSPIAYSSGTDTQYF
TRBJ2-6 16 TRBV25-1 CASSLGRAFGANVLTF
TRBJ2-6 16 TRBV4-1 CASSQRTVSGANVLTF
TRBJ2-7 17 TRBV28 CASSSALKDRDSYEQYF
TRBJ1-1 14 TRBV5-1 CASSLSVGALSAFF
TRBJ1-2 14 TRBV28 CASSRDRGNYGYTF
TRBJ1-3 16 TRBV5-6 CASSGTGANSGNTIYF
TRBJ2-3 16 TRBV27 CASGSLSGMVADTQYF
TRBJ1-2 17 TRBV18 CASSPSSQDRGAYGYTF
TRBJ2-3 13 TRBV11-2 CASSVTGPDTQYF
TRBJ2-7 14 TRBV6-2/TRBV6-3 CASSYPTRSYEQYF